This TCR beta chain originates from a study of monozygotic twins with cystic fibrosis. Study context: Library input was approximately 2.7 micrograms of fragmented DNA, with approximately 16 PCR cycles.

General study findings and limits: Age, concordance and disease severity did not associate with shared CDR3 numbers. J usage was most co-twin-similar in 8 of 16 pairs, V in 13. Clonality was generally low (median about 0.0095), higher in the most severe patients.

Measured with immunoSEQ multiplex PCR; TCRdb has only the in-frame clones, and not every one. The sample lists 35,000 or so clones, 75% to 90% occurring once. This clone was counted only a few times. Its matching antigen is unknown. The sample was blood. The source of this sequence is a girl aged 2 to 9 with cystic fibrosis.

CDR3 protein: CASSLKADTQYF. The CDR3 nucleotides are TGTGCCAGCAGCTTAAAAGCAGATACGCAGTATTTT. The V and J genes are TRBV11-1 and TRBJ2-3; D is unresolved. CDR3 size: 12 residues. Germline CDR1 SGHAT, CDR2 FQDESV (reference sequence). V lost 2 bases to trimming and J lost 4 bases, with 4 bases between them.